This T cell receptor (beta chain) was captured in a study of beta chain features in type 1 diabetes. Study-wide results and caveats: TCRB CDR3s were moderately but significantly shorter in Type 1 diabetes patients in all four CD4+ subsets. When VDJ junctions were examined, type 1 diabetes patients showed fewer insertions and more deletions. Within the patient group, naive, central memory and Treg TCRB repertoires appeared more similar to each other than within healthy donors. A cDNA-based sequencing approach could over-represent cells with high TCR expression.

V was clipped by 4 bases and J by 7 bases; unmatched bases: 6. Looked up from germline, CDR1 is SGHNT and CDR2 is YYREEE (reference sequence). The CDR3 is 16 amino acids. Isolated RNA was reverse transcribed in full, so expressed TCRB transcripts were sequenced. This table comes from immunoSEQ multiplex PCR, and its TCRdb copy is limited to in-frame clones, with some not included. The sample has about 300,000 clones, roughly 13% seen once. Sorting produced populations that all topped 95% purity. Notes on this clone: Antigen specificity is unknown.

V usage is TRBV5-4 and J usage is TRBJ2-1; the match to TRBD2 covers 15 bases. Sequenced: naive CD4+ T cells from blood. The receptor was isolated from a woman younger than 35 with type 1 diabetes. CDR3 region: CASSPGGTSGRNEQFF. The CDR3 bases are TGTGCCAGCAGCCCGGGGGGGACTAGCGGGAGGAATGAGCAGTTCTTC.